This T cell receptor (beta chain) came from a study of blood T cell repertoires in COVID-19. Background on the study: Samples representing acute and convalescent COVID-19 were sourced from the United States, Italy and Spain.

V trimming: 5 bases; J trimming: 6 bases; junction bases outside the gene matches: 6. The germline V gene has CDR1 MDHEN and CDR2 SYDVKM. This CDR3 region has 13 residues. Clones were sequenced by immunoSEQ multiplex PCR, and TCRdb holds only the in-frame ones, with some missing. The repertoire has about 370,000 clones, more than 80% of them found once; the top ten carry about 3%. Sequencing was done on a sample of peripheral blood. The chain employs TRBV28 and TRBJ2-7; TRBD2 agrees at 8 bases. This clonotype originated in a woman aged 30 to 39 with COVID-19, enrolled during active disease. In nucleotides, the CDR3 is TGTGCCAGCAGTCTACCCGGGGGGGTCGAGCAGTACTTC. Its protein product is CASSLPGGVEQYF.